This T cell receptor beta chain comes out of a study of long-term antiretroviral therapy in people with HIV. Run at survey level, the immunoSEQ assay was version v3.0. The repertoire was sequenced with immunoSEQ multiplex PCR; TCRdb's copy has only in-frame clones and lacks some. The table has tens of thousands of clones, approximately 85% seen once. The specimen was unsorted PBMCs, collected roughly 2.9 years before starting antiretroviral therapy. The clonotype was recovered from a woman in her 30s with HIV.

CDR3 DNA sequence: TGTGCCAGTAGTATACATTCCCTATTTACCGACTACAATGAGCAGTTCTTC. Amino acids: CASSIHSLFTDYNEQFF. The chain has TRBV19 and TRBJ2-1; no clear D gene. The CDR3 is 17 amino acids. V was shortened by 2 bases and J by 3 bases, with 17 bases between the two germline ends. In germline, CDR1 is LNHDA, CDR2 SQIVND (reference sequence).